These 5 T cell receptor beta chains were sequenced from one sample in a study of blood T cell repertoires in COVID-19. TCRdb's table, derived via immunoSEQ multiplex PCR, lists solely in-frame clones and lacks some. The profile covers 54,000 or so clones, with 88% appearing a single time and less than 4.5% taken by the ten largest. Sequenced sample: peripheral blood. These receptors originate from a human donor in a cohort sampled during active COVID-19.

This sequence joins TRBV7-7 and TRBJ2-1, with 7 nucleotides matching TRBD2. Trimming at V came to 2 bases and at J to 5 bases, leaving 3 bases not matched to a gene. CDR3 size: 14 residues. Germline-derived CDR1 and CDR2 are SSHAT and FNYEAQ (reference sequence). Here the CDR3 DNA reads TGTGCCAGCAGCTTATCGGGGAGGGACAATGAGCAGTTCTTC. Translated, it gives CASSLSGRDNEQFF.

In DNA form, the CDR3 reads TGTGCCAGTAGTACGACAGGCCCACTAACCTACGAGCAGTACTTC. Translating it yields CASSTTGPLTYEQYF. The rearrangement uses TRBV19 and TRBJ2-7, with D possibly being TRBD1 (6 bases). The germline V gene has CDR1 LNHDA and CDR2 SQIVND (reference sequence). The V and J ends lost 4 bases and 2 bases respectively, with 15 bases between them. This CDR3 spans 15 amino acids.

This chain links TRBV12-5 with TRBJ1-1; D perhaps matches TRBD1 (5 bases). Trimming left V 7 bases short and J 1 base short, with 10 bases between. Germline V lookup: CDR1 LGHNT, CDR2 FRNRAP. The CDR3 extends over 13 amino acids. The DNA of the CDR3 is TGTGCTAGTGCCTTACAGGAGAACACTGAAGCTTTCTTT. Residues: CASALQENTEAFF.

The chain has TRBV5-1 and TRBJ2-2; TRBD2 aligns across 13 bases. This CDR3 contains 14 residues. In germline, CDR1 is SGHRS, CDR2 YFSETQ. With 7 bases clipped from V and 6 bases from J, the junction kept 3 bases outside the gene matches. The DNA of the CDR3 is TGCGCCAGCGGACTAGCGGGAGTGGCCGGGGAGCTGTTTTTT. Translated, it gives CASGLAGVAGELFF.

This clone appeared once. V and J are TRBV2 and TRBJ2-2; D gene unclear. Trimming removed 8 bases at V and 2 bases at J, with 12 bases between. Germline CDR1 is SNHLY and CDR2 is FYNNEI. The CDR3 has 14 residues. CDR3 amino acids: CASAFQTNTGELFF. CDR3 in DNA: TGTGCCAGCGCCTTCCAGACAAACACCGGGGAGCTGTTTTTT.